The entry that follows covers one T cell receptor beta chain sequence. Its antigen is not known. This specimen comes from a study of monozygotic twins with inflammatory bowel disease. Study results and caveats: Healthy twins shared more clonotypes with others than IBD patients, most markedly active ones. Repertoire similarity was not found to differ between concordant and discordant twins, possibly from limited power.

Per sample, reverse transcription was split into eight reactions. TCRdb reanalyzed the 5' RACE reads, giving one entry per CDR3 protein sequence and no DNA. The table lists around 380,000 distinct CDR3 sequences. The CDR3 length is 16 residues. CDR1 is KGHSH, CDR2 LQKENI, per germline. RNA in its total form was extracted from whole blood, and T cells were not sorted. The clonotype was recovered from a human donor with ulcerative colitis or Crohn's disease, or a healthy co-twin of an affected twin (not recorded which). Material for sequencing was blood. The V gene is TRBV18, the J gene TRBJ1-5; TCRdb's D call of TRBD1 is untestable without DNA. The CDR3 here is CASSPSGTGGSQPQHF. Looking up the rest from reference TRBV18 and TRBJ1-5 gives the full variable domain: NAGVMQNPRHLVRRRGQEARLRCSPMKGHSHVYWYRQLPEEGLKFMVYLQKENIIDESGMPKERFSAEFPKEGPSILRIQQVVRGDSAAYFCASSPSGTGGSQPQHFGDGTRLSIL.